This entry is about one T cell receptor beta chain. Its antigen is currently not known. There are no base qualities to consult, and no much larger clone falls within one base. The data are from a study of shared clonotypes between healthy human individuals (dated by TCRdb to about 2020). Some background on the complete study: Two women and a few men aged 18 to 49 years were included in the cohort. Per donor, three plates each were used for CD4 naive and CD4 memory, two for CD8 naive, and one for CD8 memory. Blood TCR repertoires of a handful of healthy adults were deeply sequenced to estimate repertoire size and the extent of clonotype sharing between individuals. Different laboratories and diverse techniques were used to prepare libraries and sequence TCR repertoires, to increase sequencing depth and limit assay-specific biases. Each donor's leukapheresis produced roughly between about 0.9 and 9.5 billion PBMCs. Overall results and qualifications from the work: Naive subsets generally had larger estimated clonotype richness than memory subsets. Rarefaction of sorted-subset datasets indicated incomplete sequencing despite the large sequencing depth. Only blood was sampled, and tissue TCR repertoires likely differ from those in blood. Compared with non-shared clonotypes, the clonotypes found in all four sorted-subset donors had higher generation probabilities. Across four donors, approximately 4.9% of naive CD4, roughly 3.3% of naive CD8, under 2.5% of memory CD4, and about 0.4% of memory CD8 clonotypes were shared. Because the study included a small number of donors, the genetic and exposure-history diversity represented was limited. Based on pairwise subsampling, the degree of clonotype sharing among donors was expected to be affected by sequencing depth.

For the CD8 naive samples, CD45RO-negative cells were positively selected for CCR7, yielding a CD45RA+CCR7+ population from which TemRA cells were excluded. The donors were healthy, HIV-negative adults with no recently reported acute infections or vaccinations. Every donor was a Caucasian adult living in Nashville, Tennessee, USA. Blood was obtained by leukapheresis, after which PBMCs were separated by Ficoll-Histopaque density gradient centrifugation and cryopreserved in liquid nitrogen vapor phase. Analytical flow cytometry was used to check the purity and quantity of every magnetically sorted T cell population. Each sorted fraction had its genomic DNA isolated and then quantified by UV absorbance on a Nanodrop 2000c. Per the germline V gene, MNHEY is the CDR1 and SVGAGI is the CDR2. V and J are truncated by 4 bases and 0 bases respectively, leaving an intervening sequence of 12 bases. Inclusive of the bounding cysteine and phenylalanine, the CDR3 is 15 residues long. This entry keeps only the CDR3 DNA: 45 bases, framed from base 1.

Using the deep immunoSEQ assay, TCR CDR3 regions were amplified from genomic DNA by multiplex PCR. Genomic DNA extracted from each cell subset was distributed evenly over all wells of several immunoSEQ 96-well plates, and each plate served as one replicate. For sorted subsets, roughly 200 ng of genomic DNA, equivalent to tens of thousands of T cell genomes, went into each replicate PCR. Purified libraries were quantified with a Qubit 3.0 fluorometer, sized on a Bioanalyzer 2100, and re-quantified with the KAPA Library Quantification kit. Every immunoSEQ 96-well plate was sequenced on a separate single-read 150-cycle Illumina NextSeq 550 flow cell. Per the original workflow: The immunoSEQ output contained only junctional sequences without quality scores, so filtering could not match that applied to full-length reads. Sequences were annotated with PyIR, a Python wrapper for IgBLAST v1.9, and V/J genes and CDR3 were assigned using IMGT germline references. Reads were removed for weak V/J assignments (E-value above 1e-6), missing CDR3, stop codons, out-of-frame junctions, or ambiguous translated residues. V3J clonotypes were defined by identical inferred V gene, J gene, and CDR3 amino acid sequence. To compute the percentage overlap between repertoires, the number of shared unique clonotypes was divided by the size of the smaller repertoire. Richness of each repertoire was evaluated using RTK rarefaction, the Chao1 estimator, and Recon v2.1 estimates of unobserved clonotypes. OLGA was used to compute generation probabilities for all TCRbeta clonotypes that the gDNA method yielded from four donors. The table was pulled from immuneACCESS by TCRdb, which kept in-frame rearrangements only. Such tables lose some clones; where checked, under half of the loss comes from unresolved V genes, and the rest has no known cause. V, J and clone size are taken as reported in that table, and D and trimming were inferred from the DNA itself. This sample has 2 million to 2.5 million clones in its table, and about 95% of those were observed once. More than 0.95% of the sample belongs to the ten largest clones.

The sequence joins TRBV6-5 to TRBJ1-2; the D segment could be TRBD1, given 5 matching bases. The receptor comes from a man aged 18 to 30 in good health. Source material: naive CD8+ T cells sorted from blood. The label giving this sample's cell subset or site can be read as: CD45RA+CCR7+. CDR3 protein: CASSSNTGPNYGYTF. In nucleotide form, the sequence is TGTGCCAGCAGTTCAAACACGGGGCCTAACTATGGCTACACCTTC.